The 14 T cell receptor beta chains below come from one sample, sequenced in a study of response to subunit inactivated influenza vaccine. A single record per CDR3 protein comes from TCRdb applying MiXCR to the RT-PCR reads. The data show just under 250,000 distinct CDR3 sequences, approximately 12% seen once. This specimen consisted of non-naive T cells sorted from PBMCs, obtained about 14 days before vaccination. Receptors were obtained from a man aged 50-60 years who received an inactivated influenza vaccine.

The chain recombines TRBV6-2 or TRBV6-3 with TRBJ2-1; 7 nucleotides line up with TRBD2. With V trimmed by 6 bases and J by 8 bases, 19 bases remained unmatched. The CDR3 sequence is 17 residues long. CDR1 and CDR2 (germline): MNHEY, SVGEGT. CDR3 in DNA: TGTGCCAGCAGCTCTGGTACTAGCGCGGGGTCCCGCGATGAGCAGTTCTTC. Translating gives CASSSGTSAGSRDEQFF.

This clonotype was seen a handful of times. The chain links TRBV5-1 to TRBJ1-4, with D possibly being TRBD1 (5 bases). The V gene's germline CDR1 is SGHRS and CDR2 YFSETQ. Trimming stripped 4 bases from V and 5 bases from J, with 12 bases between. This CDR3 has 14 residues. CDR3: CASSPARTNEKLFF. The CDR3 DNA follows: TGCGCCAGCAGCCCGGCAAGGACAAATGAAAAACTGTTTTTT.

This clonotype came up a few times. The V gene is TRBV9, the J gene TRBJ2-7; TRBD2 matches at 10 bases. The J segment lost 3 bases and the V segment lost 4 bases, leaving 7 bases of the junction unmatched. The CDR3 spans 15 residues. Germline-derived CDR1 and CDR2 are SGDLS and YYNGEE. The CDR3 bases are TGTGCCAGCAGCATAACTAGCGGGGCCTACTACGAGCAGTACTTC. It codes for CASSITSGAYYEQYF.

This clonotype has ten or more counts. The gene calls are TRBV7-2 and TRBJ2-7, with 12 bases lining up with TRBD2. The CDR3 has 15 amino acids. V shed 4 bases and J 3 bases; nucleotides not matched to a gene: 4. The V gene's germline CDR1 is SGHTA and CDR2 FQGNSA. The CDR3 nucleotides read TGTGCCAGCAGCTGGCTAGCGGGGGGGGACTACGAGCAGTACTTC. Translation: CASSWLAGGDYEQYF. Using reference TRBV7-2 and TRBJ2-7 for the parts outside the CDR3, the full variable domain is GAGVSQSPSNKVTEKGKDVELRCDPISGHTALYWYRQSLGQGLEFLIYFQGNSAPDKSGLPSDRFSAERTGGSVSTLTIQRTQQEDSAVYLCASSWLAGGDYEQYFGPGTRLTVT.

This clonotype was observed a few times. This chain connects TRBV5-1 to TRBJ1-1; 8 bases agree with TRBD1. This CDR3 has 16 amino acids. With V trimmed by 4 bases and J by 0 bases, 8 bases remained unmatched. Germline V gene lookup returns CDR1 SGHRS and CDR2 YFSETQ. CDR3 amino acids: CASSPGSGGLNTEAFF. CDR3 DNA sequence: TGCGCCAGCAGCCCGGGCTCAGGGGGCCTGAACACTGAAGCTTTCTTT.

This clonotype has only a few counts. The chain employs TRBV3-1 and TRBJ2-7; no firm D call. CDR1 and CDR2 from the germline V gene are LGHDT and YNNKEL (reference sequence). With 4 bases removed from V and 1 base from J, the gap between germline ends came to 14 bases. The CDR3 is made up of 15 amino acids. This CDR3 reads CASSRQPLTSYEQYF. CDR3 DNA: TGTGCCAGCAGCCGTCAACCCTTAACTTCCTACGAGCAGTACTTC.

This clonotype was seen more than once but under ten times. V usage is TRBV27 and J usage is TRBJ2-2; TRBD2 matches at 12 bases. The CDR3 has 18 amino acids. After removal of 2 bases from V and 0 bases from J, the junction contained 4 bases not matched to a gene. Germline V CDR1 and CDR2: MNHEY, SMNVEV (reference sequence). For the CDR3, the DNA is TGTGCCAGCAGTTTACTAGCGGGGGGGCCCGCGAACACCGGGGAGCTGTTTTTT. This gives the protein CASSLLAGGPANTGELFF.

This clonotype appeared many times. J is TRBJ2-3 and V is TRBV5-6; TRBD2 is a possible D gene (6 bases). In germline, CDR1 is SGHDT, CDR2 YYEEEE. The CDR3 has 17 amino acids. V was shortened by 3 bases and J by 2 bases, with 19 bases between the two germline ends. The DNA of the CDR3 is TGTGCCAGCAGCTCCCTTCTTACGGGAGCCTCCACAGATACGCAGTATTTT. Translation: CASSSLLTGASTDTQYF.

This clonotype ranks as medium-sized. CDR3 sequence: CSARGTADYEQYF. CDR3 coding DNA: TGCAGTGCTAGGGGGACAGCGGACTACGAGCAGTACTTC. The J gene is TRBJ2-7, the V gene TRBV20-1; 7 bases line up with TRBD1. This CDR3 contains 13 residues. The V gene end was trimmed by 3 bases and the J gene end by 3 bases; junction bases not matched to a gene: 5. Germline V lookup: CDR1 DFQATT, CDR2 SNEGSKA (reference sequence).

At least ten counts were recorded for this clonotype. This sequence joins TRBV20-1 and TRBJ2-2; 11 bases map to TRBD1. V dropped 4 bases and J dropped 5; count of bases not matched to a gene: 6. Per germline, CDR1 DFQATT and CDR2 SNEGSKA (reference sequence). The CDR3 covers 15 residues. The CDR3 region is CSATPRDRGTGELFF. DNA for the CDR3: TGCAGTGCTACCCCCCGGGACAGGGGGACCGGGGAGCTGTTTTTT.

CDR3 sequence (DNA): TGTGCCAGCAGCAACCTAGGGACTCATCCAGCCAAAAACATTCAGTACTTC. The encoded protein is CASSNLGTHPAKNIQYF. The rearrangement joins TRBV21-1 to TRBJ2-4; the DNA was not compared with TRBD2, the D call given in the table. TRBV21-1 is designated a pseudogene. The CDR3 length is 17 residues.

At least ten counts were recorded for this clonotype. The chain carries TRBV7-8 and TRBJ2-7; 9 bases match TRBD1. V shed 4 bases, J shed 2 bases, and the junction held 6 bases outside the gene matches. The germline CDR1 and CDR2 sequences are SGHVS and FQNEAQ. The length of the CDR3 is 15 residues. CDR3 DNA sequence: TGTGCCAGCAGCTGGCGCCGGACAGGGGCCTACGAGCAGTACTTC. Its translation is CASSWRRTGAYEQYF.

On this clonotype: A much larger clone is a single base away; this may be a read error. The chain employs TRBV5-1 and TRBJ2-7; 7 bases map to TRBD1. Germline V gene lookup returns CDR1 SGHRS and CDR2 YFSETQ. The CDR3 loop spans 13 amino acids. The CDR3 DNA sequence: TGCGCCAGCAGCTTAAGGGACAGATCCGAGCACTACTTC. Translating gives CASSLRDRSEHYF.

The rearrangement joins TRBV5-1 to TRBJ2-3; 7 positions agree with TRBD1. V lost 5 bases, J lost 3 bases, and 9 bases stayed unmatched. There are 15 residues in the CDR3. Looked up from germline, CDR1 is SGHRS and CDR2 is YFSETQ. This chain's CDR3 is CASSRDRAVTDTQYF. The CDR3 coding sequence is TGCGCCAGCAGTCGCGACAGGGCAGTGACAGATACGCAGTATTTT.